This TCR beta chain was sequenced during a study of control samples from healthy donors and cancer patients. CDR1 SGHAT and CDR2 FQNNGV come from the germline V gene. The ends were cut back, 7 bases at V and 8 bases at J, with 18 bases in the middle. The CDR3 is 14 residues long. Profiling relied on immunoSEQ multiplex PCR, and the TCRdb table lists in-frame clones only, not all of them. This table has 260,000 or so clones, over 75% appearing once. The receptor was derived from a woman aged 60-75 years with lung cancer. The J gene is TRBJ2-1, the V gene TRBV11-2; D may be TRBD2 (7 bases). Sequencing input: PBMCs. CDR3 sequence: CASTPTGGIDEQFF. CDR3 DNA sequence: TGTGCCAGCACACCAACGGGGGGCATCGATGAGCAGTTCTTC.